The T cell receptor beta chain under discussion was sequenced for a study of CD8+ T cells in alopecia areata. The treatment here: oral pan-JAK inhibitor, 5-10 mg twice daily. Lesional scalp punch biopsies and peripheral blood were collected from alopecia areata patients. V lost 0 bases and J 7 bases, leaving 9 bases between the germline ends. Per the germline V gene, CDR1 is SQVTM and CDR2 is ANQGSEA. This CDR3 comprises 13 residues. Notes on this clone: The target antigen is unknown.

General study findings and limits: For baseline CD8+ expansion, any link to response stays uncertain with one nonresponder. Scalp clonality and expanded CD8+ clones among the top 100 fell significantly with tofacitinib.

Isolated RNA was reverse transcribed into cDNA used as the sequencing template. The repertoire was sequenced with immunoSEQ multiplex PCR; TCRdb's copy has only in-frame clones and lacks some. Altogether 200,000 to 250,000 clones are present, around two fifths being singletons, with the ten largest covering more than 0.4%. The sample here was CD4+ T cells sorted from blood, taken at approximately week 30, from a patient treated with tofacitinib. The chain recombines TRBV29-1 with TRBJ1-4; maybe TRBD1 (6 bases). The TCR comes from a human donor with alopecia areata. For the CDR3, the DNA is TGCAGCGTTGAAGATCGAGGGGGTGAAAAACTGTTTTTT. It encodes CSVEDRGGEKLFF. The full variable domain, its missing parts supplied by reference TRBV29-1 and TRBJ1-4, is SAVISQKPSRDICQRGTSLTIQCQVDSQVTMMFWYRQQPGQSLTLIATANQGSEATYESGFVIDKFPISRPNLTFSTLTVSNMSPEDSSIYLCSVEDRGGEKLFFGSGTQLSVL.